This T cell receptor beta chain was recovered during a study of T-cell reconstitution after alpha-beta-depleted transplantation in children. A remark on this clonotype: Antigen specificity is unknown. Given a much more abundant clone one base away, this may be a read error.

Study observations and caveats: From newly produced T cells came most of the T-cell counts and diversity one year after transplant. About two months after transplant, alpha-beta T cells reportedly came from several hundred expanded graft clones.

Unique molecular identifiers were incorporated during preparation of the TCRbeta library. A single record per CDR3 protein comes from TCRdb applying MiXCR to the PCR reads. Seen here are approximately 110,000 distinct CDR3 sequences, about 23% observed once, and the top ten hold roughly a tenth. CDR3 length: 12 residues. The V gene's germline CDR1 is SQVTM and CDR2 ANQGSEA. The source material was PBMCs, mostly from graft donor cells, sampled 180 days after TCRalphabeta/CD19-depleted stem cell transplant. The chain combines TRBV29-1 with TRBJ1-1, with D unresolved. The TCR comes from a male patient aged 2 to 10 who had a stem cell transplant for chronic granulomatous disease, so the T cells may come from the graft donor. CDR3 in DNA: TGCAGCTACGGGGAGGGAGGCACTGCAGCTTTCTTT. As protein: CSYGEGGTAAFF.